This is a list of T cell receptor beta chains from one sample in a study of OX40 agonist ivuxolimab in advanced cancers. Sequencing was performed with immunoSEQ multiplex PCR; in TCRdb, only in-frame clones are kept and a portion is missing. Of around 30,000 clones detected, less than 90% appear once; the ten largest clones hold under 25%. Source: CD4+ or CD8+ T cells sorted from blood, taken in a trial of the OX40 agonist ivuxolimab. The receptors originated from an adult with an advanced solid tumor such as melanoma, head and neck, liver or kidney cancer. CDR3s include the opening cysteine and the closing phenylalanine or tryptophan. The order of the fields is CDR3 length, V gene, D gene, J gene, clone size, CDR3 protein, CDR3 DNA. D genes are given only for firm matches. Where a row states a size, it is once, few, many or the class of an expanded clone; other rows omit it.

>14|TRBV28|.|TRBJ2-3|.
CASSSGVETDTQYF
TGTGCCAGCAGTTCGGGAGTCGAAACAGATACGCAGTATTTT
>14|TRBV5-1|.|TRBJ1-1|.
CASSLWQGSTEAFF
TGCGCCAGCAGCTTATGGCAGGGGAGCACTGAAGCTTTCTTT
>15|TRBV6-6|.|TRBJ1-5|.
CASTGAGSYTQPQHF
TGTGCCAGCACGGGAGCGGGTTCCTATACTCAGCCCCAGCATTTT
>14|TRBV27|.|TRBJ1-2|.
CASAFGLGDYGYTF
TGTGCCAGCGCCTTCGGGTTGGGGGACTATGGCTACACCTTC
>14|TRBV28|.|TRBJ2-7|.
CASWGTASSYEQYF
TGTGCCAGCTGGGGGACGGCGAGCTCCTACGAGCAGTACTTC
>14|TRBV27|.|TRBJ2-7|.
CASSLQGGAYEQYF
TGTGCCAGCAGTTTGCAGGGGGGTGCCTACGAGCAGTACTTC
>16|TRBV4-1|TRBD1|TRBJ2-4|.
CASSQGDSLAKNIQYF
TGCGCCAGCAGCCAAGGGGACAGTTTAGCCAAAAACATTCAGTACTTC
>15|TRBV5-1|.|TRBJ1-2|.
CASSLWMGRASGYTF
TGCGCCAGCAGCCTCTGGATGGGCAGGGCGAGTGGCTACACCTTC
>15|TRBV28|.|TRBJ1-3|.
CASSLEPYSGNTIYF
TGTGCCAGCAGTTTAGAACCCTACTCTGGAAACACCATATATTTT
>13|TRBV28|.|TRBJ1-2|.
CASSPMGGLGYTF
TGTGCCAGCAGTCCGATGGGGGGGCTCGGCTACACCTTC
>13|TRBV2|TRBD1|TRBJ2-7|.
CASSPGQGGEQYF
TGTGCCAGCAGCCCGGGACAGGGGGGGGAGCAGTACTTC
>15|TRBV4-1|.|TRBJ1-4|.
CASSPRAGSGEKLFF
TGCGCCAGCAGCCCAAGGGCAGGGTCGGGTGAAAAACTGTTTTTT
>15|TRBV4-1|TRBD2|TRBJ2-3|.
CASSQGLAWEDTQYF
TGCGCCAGCAGCCAGGGACTAGCGTGGGAAGATACGCAGTATTTT
>14|TRBV27|.|TRBJ1-6|.
CASSEGTDNSPLHF
TGTGCCAGCAGTGAGGGGACGGACAATTCACCCCTCCACTTT
>13|TRBV7-9|.|TRBJ2-3|.
CASSSPGTDTQYF
TGTGCCAGCAGCTCGCCCGGCACAGATACGCAGTATTTT
>15|TRBV7-8|.|TRBJ1-5|.
CASSPAGQANQPQHF
TGTGCCAGCAGCCCGGCGGGGCAGGCTAATCAGCCCCAGCATTTT
>15|TRBV4-1|.|TRBJ2-1|.
CASSHVGGADNEQFF
TGCGCCAGCAGTCACGTCGGAGGGGCGGACAATGAGCAGTTCTTC
>14|TRBV9|TRBD1|TRBJ1-5|.
CASSAGGGDQPQHF
TGTGCCAGCAGTGCAGGGGGCGGAGATCAGCCCCAGCATTTT
>14|TRBV10-2|.|TRBJ2-1|.
CASSATGGLNEQFF
TGCGCCAGCAGTGCGACGGGGGGCCTCAATGAGCAGTTCTTC
>15|TRBV28|TRBD1|TRBJ2-2|.
CASKTGTSRTGELFF
TGTGCCAGCAAGACAGGGACCTCGAGGACCGGGGAGCTGTTTTTT
>18|TRBV30|.|TRBJ2-6|once
CAWSSTGRGGSGANVLTF
TGTGCCTGGAGCTCAACCGGGCGAGGGGGCTCTGGGGCCAACGTCCTGACTTTC
>13|TRBV27|.|TRBJ2-3|.
CASSLAPPDTQYF
TGTGCCAGCAGCCTAGCCCCCCCCGATACGCAGTATTTT
>19|TRBV18|.|TRBJ2-1|many
CASSPDERTIPSSYNEQFF
TGTGCCAGCTCACCCGACGAAAGGACTATTCCTAGCTCCTACAATGAGCAGTTCTTC
>12|TRBV27|TRBD2|TRBJ2-7|.
CASSGGGDEQYF
TGTGCCAGCAGTGGGGGAGGGGACGAGCAGTACTTC
>14|TRBV10-2|TRBD2|TRBJ2-1|.
CASSEGLAGNEQFF
TGCGCCAGCAGTGAGGGTCTAGCGGGGAATGAGCAGTTCTTC
>13|TRBV25-1|.|TRBJ1-2|few
CASSDSGIYGYTF
TGTGCCAGCAGTGACTCAGGGATCTATGGCTACACCTTC
>14|TRBV10-3|.|TRBJ2-5|.
CAISERVAQETQYF
TGTGCCATCAGTGAGCGAGTCGCCCAAGAGACCCAGTACTTC
>15|TRBV6-4|.|TRBJ1-5|medium-sized
CASSAGGGGNQPQHF
TGTGCCAGCAGCGCCGGGGGGGGCGGCAATCAGCCCCAGCATTTT
>13|TRBV6-5|.|TRBJ1-2|.
CASSPGEFYGYTF
TGTGCCAGCAGTCCGGGAGAGTTTTATGGCTACACCTTC
>14|TRBV2|TRBD1|TRBJ2-7|.
CASSTGTGSYEQYF
TGTGCCAGCAGTACCGGGACAGGGTCCTACGAGCAGTACTTC
>15|TRBV4-2|TRBD2|TRBJ2-7|.
CASSHLAGGHYEQYF
TGTGCCAGCAGCCACCTAGCGGGGGGGCACTACGAGCAGTACTTC
>13|TRBV27|.|TRBJ1-1|.
CASREGGNTEAFF
TGTGCCAGCCGGGAGGGGGGAAACACTGAAGCTTTCTTT
>13|TRBV2|TRBD1|TRBJ1-2|.
CARLDREDYGYTF
TGTGCCAGATTAGACAGGGAGGACTATGGCTACACCTTC
>16|TRBV18|.|TRBJ2-3|.
CASSPPASESTDTQYF
TGTGCCAGCTCACCACCGGCTAGCGAAAGCACAGATACGCAGTATTTT
>14|TRBV7-6|.|TRBJ1-1|.
CASSPGGGGTEAFF
TGTGCCAGCAGCCCCGGGGGGGGAGGGACTGAAGCTTTCTTT
>16|TRBV19|TRBD2|TRBJ2-7|.
CASSTGLAGGIYEQYF
TGTGCCAGTAGTACGGGACTAGCGGGGGGAATCTACGAGCAGTACTTC
>12|TRBV5-6|.|TRBJ2-2|.
CASSLGRRGAVF
TGTGCCAGCAGCTTGGGTAGACGGGGAGCTGTTTTT
>15|TRBV27|TRBD2|TRBJ2-1|.
CASSSWTSTENEQFF
TGTGCCAGCAGTTCCTGGACTAGCACGGAAAATGAGCAGTTCTTC
>12|TRBV9|.|TRBJ1-1|.
CASSASPGEAFF
TGTGCCAGCAGCGCATCACCGGGCGAAGCTTTCTTT
>14|TRBV10-3|TRBD2|TRBJ2-3|.
CAISEGLAGDTQYF
TGTGCCATCAGTGAAGGACTAGCCGGAGATACGCAGTATTTT
>15|TRBV7-9|TRBD2|TRBJ2-7|.
CASSPPLAGRGEQYF
TGTGCCAGCAGCCCCCCCCTGGCGGGGAGGGGCGAGCAGTACTTC
>11|TRBV5-6|.|TRBJ1-4|.
CASSFSEKLFF
TGTGCCAGCAGCTTCTCTGAAAAACTGTTTTTT
>12|TRBV7-2|.|TRBJ1-1|.
CASSPAHTEAFF
TGTGCCAGCAGCCCAGCTCATACTGAAGCTTTCTTT
>15|TRBV13|TRBD1|TRBJ2-7|once
CASSSTGQTNYEQYF
TGTGCCAGCAGCTCCACGGGACAGACGAACTACGAGCAGTACTTC
>16|TRBV4-2|TRBD2|TRBJ2-7|medium-sized
CASSQELAGAANEQYF
TGTGCCAGCAGCCAAGAATTAGCGGGGGCCGCTAACGAGCAGTACTTC
>12|TRBV25-1|.|TRBJ2-5|.
CASSESRETQYF
TGTGCCAGCAGTGAATCCCGCGAGACCCAGTACTTC
>16|TRBV21-1|.|TRBJ2-2|.
CASSKEGGPNTGELFF
TGTGCCAGCAGCAAAGAAGGCGGGCCGAACACCGGGGAGCTGTTTTTT
>14|TRBV18|.|TRBJ1-2|.
CASSPRDGLYGYTF
TGTGCCAGCTCACCCCGGGACGGCTTATATGGCTACACCTTC
>13|TRBV30|.|TRBJ2-3|.
CAWNAGNTDTQYF
TGTGCCTGGAATGCAGGGAACACAGATACGCAGTATTTT
>18|TRBV27|TRBD2|TRBJ2-1|.
CASSLSWPSGRAYNEQFF
TGTGCCAGCAGTTTATCGTGGCCTAGCGGGAGGGCCTACAATGAGCAGTTCTTC
>19|TRBV2|TRBD2|TRBJ2-3|.
CASSIETSGGRASTDTQYF
TGTGCCAGCAGCATCGAGACTAGCGGGGGGAGAGCTAGCACAGATACGCAGTATTTT
>15|TRBV7-9|TRBD2|TRBJ2-7|.
CASSPSGGSTYEQYF
TGTGCCAGCAGCCCTAGCGGGGGCTCGACCTACGAGCAGTACTTC
>14|TRBV4-1|TRBD2|TRBJ2-7|.
CASSQGTSGYEQYF
TGCGCCAGCAGCCAAGGGACTAGTGGCTACGAGCAGTACTTC
>13|TRBV5-6|.|TRBJ2-1|.
CASSLALYNEQFF
TGTGCCAGCAGCTTGGCCCTCTACAATGAGCAGTTCTTC
>16|TRBV4-2|.|TRBJ2-3|.
CASSPSMSGATDTQYF
TGTGCCAGCAGCCCCTCGATGAGCGGCGCTACAGATACGCAGTATTTT
>18|TRBV19|TRBD2|TRBJ2-7|.
CASSIRAEVGLAGNEQYF
TGTGCCAGTAGTATAAGAGCTGAGGTGGGACTAGCGGGAAACGAGCAGTACTTC